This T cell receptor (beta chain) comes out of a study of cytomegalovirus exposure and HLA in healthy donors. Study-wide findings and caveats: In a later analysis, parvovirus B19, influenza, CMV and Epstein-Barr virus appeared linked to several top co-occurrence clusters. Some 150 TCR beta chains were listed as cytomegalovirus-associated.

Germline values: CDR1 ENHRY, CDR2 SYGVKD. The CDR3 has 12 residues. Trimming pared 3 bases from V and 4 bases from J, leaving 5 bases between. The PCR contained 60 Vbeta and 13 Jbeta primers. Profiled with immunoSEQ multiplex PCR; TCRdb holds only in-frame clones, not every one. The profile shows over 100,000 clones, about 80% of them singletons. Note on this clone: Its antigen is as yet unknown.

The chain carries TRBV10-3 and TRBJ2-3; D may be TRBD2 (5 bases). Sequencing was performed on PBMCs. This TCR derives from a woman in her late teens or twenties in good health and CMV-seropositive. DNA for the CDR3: TGTGCCATCAGTGATAGCGCAGATACGCAGTATTTT. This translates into CAISDSADTQYF.